The 3 T cell receptor beta chains given below trace back to one sample, sequenced in a study of metastatic and nonmetastatic thyroid tumors. TCRdb redid the clone calls on the PCR reads using MiXCR. This repertoire shows about 22,000 clones, roughly 14% found once; its top ten account for around 13%. Until they underwent thyroid surgery, no patient had received any treatment. Input material: tumor tissue. The receptors shown here come from a female donor with papillary thyroid cancer or a benign thyroid nodule (not recorded which). Some clones in this sample may be carry-over from other donors' samples.

This clone has a count of ten or more. The chain carries TRBV18 and TRBJ1-4; possible D gene TRBD1, 6 bases. V was clipped by 3 bases and J by 7 bases, with 9 bases between them. Germline CDR1 and CDR2: KGHSH and LQKENI. This CDR3 contains 13 residues. CDR3 amino acids: CASSPRGREKLFF. CDR3 in DNA: TGTGCCAGCTCACCCAGGGGTCGTGAAAAACTGTTTTTT.

This clone was picked up many times. The chain couples TRBV24-1 to TRBJ2-7; TRBD1 matches at 9 bases. The junction had 4 bases not matched to a gene; V was cut back by 0 bases and J by 5 bases. Germline V CDR1 and CDR2: KGHDR, SFDVKD. This CDR3 contains 15 residues. In nucleotides, the CDR3 is TGTGCCACCAGTGATTTGGGGACAGGGAGGGACGAGCAGTACTTC. Translated, it gives CATSDLGTGRDEQYF.

This clone was seen repeatedly, ten times or more. V is TRBV5-5 and J is TRBJ2-2; TRBD1 matches 8 bases. This CDR3 spans 16 amino acids. J lost 6 bases, V lost 0 bases, and 7 bases had no gene match. The V gene's germline CDR1 is SGHKS and CDR2 YYEKEE (reference sequence). The CDR3 DNA reads as TGTGCCAGCAGCTTGGCCGGACAGGGAAGTGCCGGGGAGCTGTTTTTT. Translation: CASSLAGQGSAGELFF.